This note documents a single T cell receptor beta chain sequence. These data belong to a study of OX40 agonist ivuxolimab in advanced cancers. The overall study: The diagnoses of dose-escalation patients were hepatocellular carcinoma, melanoma, renal cell or head and neck cancer.

This CDR3 is built from 13 residues. The germline gives CDR1 SQVTM, CDR2 ANQGSEA. V lost 3 bases, J lost 2 bases, and 9 bases lay in between. Sequencing used immunoSEQ multiplex PCR; TCRdb keeps in-frame clones, though not all of them. The sample lists about 73,000 clones, about 88% occurring once. The chain carries TRBV29-1 and TRBJ2-3, with D uncertain. Sequencing used CD4+ or CD8+ T cells sorted from blood, obtained in a trial of the OX40 agonist ivuxolimab. This receptor was obtained from an adult with an advanced solid tumor such as melanoma, head and neck, liver or kidney cancer. CDR3 loop: CSVDTAHTDTQYF. CDR3 sequence (DNA): TGCAGCGTTGATACAGCCCACACAGATACGCAGTATTTT.